This T cell receptor beta chain was obtained from a study of blood T cell repertoires in COVID-19. Profiling relied on immunoSEQ multiplex PCR, and the TCRdb table lists in-frame clones only, not all of them. In the table there are around 320,000 clones, about 82% of which are singletons. The V gene's germline CDR1 is MDHEN and CDR2 SYDVKM. J gave up 3 bases and V 4 bases, and 2 bases lay outside the gene matches. This CDR3 comprises 14 residues. The sequenced sample consisted of peripheral blood. V gene TRBV28 combines with J gene TRBJ2-3, with 9 nucleotides matching TRBD1. This receptor was obtained from a human donor in a cohort sampled during active COVID-19. DNA of the CDR3: TGTGCCAGCAGTTCGACAGGGGGAACAGATACGCAGTATTTT. Encoded protein: CASSSTGGTDTQYF.